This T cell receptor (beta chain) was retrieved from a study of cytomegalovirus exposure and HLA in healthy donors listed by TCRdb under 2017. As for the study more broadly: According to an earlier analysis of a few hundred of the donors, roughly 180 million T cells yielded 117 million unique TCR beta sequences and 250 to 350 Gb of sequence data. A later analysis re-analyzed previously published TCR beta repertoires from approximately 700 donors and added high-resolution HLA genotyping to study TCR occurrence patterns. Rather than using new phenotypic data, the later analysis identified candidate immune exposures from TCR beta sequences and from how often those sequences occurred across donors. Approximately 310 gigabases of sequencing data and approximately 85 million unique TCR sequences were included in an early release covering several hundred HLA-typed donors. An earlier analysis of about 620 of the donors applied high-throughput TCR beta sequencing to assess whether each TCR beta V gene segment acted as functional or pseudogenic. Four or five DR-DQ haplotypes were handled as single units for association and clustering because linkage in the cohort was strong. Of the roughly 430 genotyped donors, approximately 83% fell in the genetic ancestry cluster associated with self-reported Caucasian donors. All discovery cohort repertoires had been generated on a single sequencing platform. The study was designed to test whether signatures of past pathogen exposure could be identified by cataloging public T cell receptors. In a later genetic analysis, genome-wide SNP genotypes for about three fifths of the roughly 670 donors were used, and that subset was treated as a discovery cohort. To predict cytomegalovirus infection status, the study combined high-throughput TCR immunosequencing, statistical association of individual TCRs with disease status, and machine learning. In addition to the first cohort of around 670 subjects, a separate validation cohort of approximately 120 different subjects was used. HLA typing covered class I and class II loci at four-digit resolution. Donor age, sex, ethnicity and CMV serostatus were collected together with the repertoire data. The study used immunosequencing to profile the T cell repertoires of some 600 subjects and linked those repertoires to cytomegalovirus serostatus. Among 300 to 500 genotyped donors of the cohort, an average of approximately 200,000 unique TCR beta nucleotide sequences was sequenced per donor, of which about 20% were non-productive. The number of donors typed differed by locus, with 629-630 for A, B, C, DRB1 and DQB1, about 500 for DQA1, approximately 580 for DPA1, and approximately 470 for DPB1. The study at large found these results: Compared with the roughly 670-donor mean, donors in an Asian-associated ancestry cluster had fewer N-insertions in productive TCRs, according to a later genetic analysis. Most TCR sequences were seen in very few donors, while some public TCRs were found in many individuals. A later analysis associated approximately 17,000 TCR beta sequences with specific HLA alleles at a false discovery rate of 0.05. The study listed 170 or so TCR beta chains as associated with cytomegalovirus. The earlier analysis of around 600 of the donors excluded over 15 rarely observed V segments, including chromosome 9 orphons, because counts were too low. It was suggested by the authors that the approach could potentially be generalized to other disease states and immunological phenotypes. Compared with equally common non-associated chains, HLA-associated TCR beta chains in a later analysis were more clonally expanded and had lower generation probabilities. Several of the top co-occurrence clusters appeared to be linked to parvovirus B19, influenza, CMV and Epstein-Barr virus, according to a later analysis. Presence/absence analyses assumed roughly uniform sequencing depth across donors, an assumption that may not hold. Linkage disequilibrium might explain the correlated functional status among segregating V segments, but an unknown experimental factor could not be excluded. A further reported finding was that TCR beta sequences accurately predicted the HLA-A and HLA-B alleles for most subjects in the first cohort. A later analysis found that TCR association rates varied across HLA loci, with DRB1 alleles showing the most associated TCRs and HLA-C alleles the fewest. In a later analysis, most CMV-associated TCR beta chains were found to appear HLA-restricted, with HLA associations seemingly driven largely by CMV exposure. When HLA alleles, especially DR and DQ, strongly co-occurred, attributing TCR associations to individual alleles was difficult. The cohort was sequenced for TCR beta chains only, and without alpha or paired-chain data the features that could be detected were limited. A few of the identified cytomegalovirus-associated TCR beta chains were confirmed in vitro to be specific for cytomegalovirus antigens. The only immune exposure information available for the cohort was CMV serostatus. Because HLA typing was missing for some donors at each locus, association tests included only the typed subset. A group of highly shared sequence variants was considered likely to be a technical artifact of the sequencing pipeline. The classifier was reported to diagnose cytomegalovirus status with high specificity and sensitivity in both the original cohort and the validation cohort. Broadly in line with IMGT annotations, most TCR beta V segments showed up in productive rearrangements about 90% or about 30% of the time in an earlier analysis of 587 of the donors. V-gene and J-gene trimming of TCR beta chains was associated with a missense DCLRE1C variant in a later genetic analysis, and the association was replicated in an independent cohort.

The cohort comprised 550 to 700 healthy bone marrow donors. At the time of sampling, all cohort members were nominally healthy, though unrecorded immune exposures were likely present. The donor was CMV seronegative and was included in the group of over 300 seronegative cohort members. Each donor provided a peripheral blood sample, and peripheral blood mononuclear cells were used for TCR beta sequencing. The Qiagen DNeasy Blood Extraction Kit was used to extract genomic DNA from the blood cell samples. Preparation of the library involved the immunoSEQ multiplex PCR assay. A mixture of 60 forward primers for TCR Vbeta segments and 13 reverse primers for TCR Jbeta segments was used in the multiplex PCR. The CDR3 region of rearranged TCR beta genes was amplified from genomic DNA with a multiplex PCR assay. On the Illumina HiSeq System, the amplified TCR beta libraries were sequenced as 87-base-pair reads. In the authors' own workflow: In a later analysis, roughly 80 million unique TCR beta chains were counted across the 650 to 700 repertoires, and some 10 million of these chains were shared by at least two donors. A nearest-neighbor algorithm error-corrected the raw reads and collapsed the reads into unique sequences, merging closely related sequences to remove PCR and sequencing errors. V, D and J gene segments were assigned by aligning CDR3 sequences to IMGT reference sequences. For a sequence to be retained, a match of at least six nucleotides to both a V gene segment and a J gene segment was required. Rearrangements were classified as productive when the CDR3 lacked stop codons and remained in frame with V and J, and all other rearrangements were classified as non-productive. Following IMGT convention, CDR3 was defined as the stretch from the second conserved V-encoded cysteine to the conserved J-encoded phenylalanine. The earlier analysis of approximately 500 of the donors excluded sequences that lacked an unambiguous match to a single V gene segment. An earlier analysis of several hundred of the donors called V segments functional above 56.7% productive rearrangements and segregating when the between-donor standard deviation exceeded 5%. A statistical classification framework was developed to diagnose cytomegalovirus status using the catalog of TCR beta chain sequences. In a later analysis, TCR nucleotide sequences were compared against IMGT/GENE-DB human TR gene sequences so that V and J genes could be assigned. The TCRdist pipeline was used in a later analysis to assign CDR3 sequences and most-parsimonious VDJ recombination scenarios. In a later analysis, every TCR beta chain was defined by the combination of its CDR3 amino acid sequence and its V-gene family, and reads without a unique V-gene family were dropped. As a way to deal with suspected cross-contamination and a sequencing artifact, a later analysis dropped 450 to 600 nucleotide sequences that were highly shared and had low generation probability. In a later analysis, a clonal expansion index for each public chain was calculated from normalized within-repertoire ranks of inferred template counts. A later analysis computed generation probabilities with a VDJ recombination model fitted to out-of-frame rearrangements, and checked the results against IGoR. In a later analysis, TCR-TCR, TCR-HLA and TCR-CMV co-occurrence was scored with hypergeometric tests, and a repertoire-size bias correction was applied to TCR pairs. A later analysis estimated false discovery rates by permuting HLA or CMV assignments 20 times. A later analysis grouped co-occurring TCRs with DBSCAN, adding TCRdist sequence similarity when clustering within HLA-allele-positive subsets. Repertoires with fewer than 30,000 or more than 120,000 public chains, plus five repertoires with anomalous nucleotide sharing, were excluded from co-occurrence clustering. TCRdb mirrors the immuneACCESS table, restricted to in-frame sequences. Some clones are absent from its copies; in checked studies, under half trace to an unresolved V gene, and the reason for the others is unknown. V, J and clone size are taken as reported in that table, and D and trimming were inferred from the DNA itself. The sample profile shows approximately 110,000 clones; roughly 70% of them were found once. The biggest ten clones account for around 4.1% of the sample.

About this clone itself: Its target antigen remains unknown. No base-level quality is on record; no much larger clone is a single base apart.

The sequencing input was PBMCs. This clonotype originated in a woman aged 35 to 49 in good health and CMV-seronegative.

The DNA reads as follows: TGTGCCAGCAGTACCGGACAGGGACCAGATACGCAGTATTTT. Its translation is CASSTGQGPDTQYF. In this chain, TRBV6-1 is recombined with TRBJ2-3, and 8 bases in between align with TRBD1. The germline V gene sets CDR1 to MNHNS and CDR2 to SASEGT. V is pruned by 5 bases and J by 4 bases, leaving 5 bases of the junction without a gene match. CDR3 length: 14 amino acids, cysteine to phenylalanine. Of all the DNA, just the CDR3 is kept, 42 bases in frame from base 1.